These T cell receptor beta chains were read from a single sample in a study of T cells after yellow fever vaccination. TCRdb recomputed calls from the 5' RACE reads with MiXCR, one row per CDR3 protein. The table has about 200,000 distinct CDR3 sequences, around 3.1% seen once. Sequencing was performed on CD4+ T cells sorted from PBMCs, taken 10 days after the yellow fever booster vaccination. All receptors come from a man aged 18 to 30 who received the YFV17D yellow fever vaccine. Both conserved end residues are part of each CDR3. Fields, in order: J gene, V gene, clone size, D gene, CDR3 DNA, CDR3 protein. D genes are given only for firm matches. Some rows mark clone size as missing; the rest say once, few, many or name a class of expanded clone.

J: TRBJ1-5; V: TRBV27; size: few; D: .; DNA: TGTGCCAGCAGGAGTGGGGGGGCGGGCAATCAGCCCCAGCATTTT; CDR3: CASRSGGAGNQPQHF
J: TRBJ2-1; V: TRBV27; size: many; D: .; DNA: TGTGCCAGCGCGAGGGACAGGGGGTTACTAGCGGGGAACAATGAGCAGTTCTTC; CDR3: CASARDRGLLAGNNEQFF
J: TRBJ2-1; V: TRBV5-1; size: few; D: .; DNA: TGCGCCAGCAGCTTGTCCGCAGTTCAGTCCGGGAATGAGCAGTTCTTC; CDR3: CASSLSAVQSGNEQFF
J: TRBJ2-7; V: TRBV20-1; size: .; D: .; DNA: TGCAGTGCTAGTTACAACTCCTACGAGCAGTACTTC; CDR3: CSASYNSYEQYF
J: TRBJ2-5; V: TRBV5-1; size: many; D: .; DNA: TGCGCCAGCAGCCACACGGGCCGCGGCGGGTTGGAGACCCAGTACTTC; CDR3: CASSHTGRGGLETQYF
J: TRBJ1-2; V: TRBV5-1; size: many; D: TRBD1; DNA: TGCGCCAGCAGCTCGGACAGGGGGATCTATGGCTACACCTTC; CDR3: CASSSDRGIYGYTF
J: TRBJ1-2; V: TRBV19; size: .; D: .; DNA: TGTGCCAGTAGTATCGAGGCGAGGGGCTACACCTTC; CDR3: CASSIEARGYTF
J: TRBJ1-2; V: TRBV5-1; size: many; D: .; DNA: TGCGCCAGCAGCTTGGACAGGATAGGGGAGAACTATGGCTACACCTTC; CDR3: CASSLDRIGENYGYTF
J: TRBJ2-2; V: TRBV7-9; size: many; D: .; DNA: TGTGCCAGCAGCTTGAGGGGGTCGTCCGGGGAGCTGTTTTTT; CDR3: CASSLRGSSGELFF
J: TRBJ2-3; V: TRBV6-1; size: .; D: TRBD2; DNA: TGTGCCAGCAGCGGACTAGCGGGGGGGCGGGATACGCAGTATTTT; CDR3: CASSGLAGGRDTQYF
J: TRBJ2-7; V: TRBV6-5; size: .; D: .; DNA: TGTGCCAGCAGTCGCCTTACAGAAACCTACGAGCAGTACTTC; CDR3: CASSRLTETYEQYF
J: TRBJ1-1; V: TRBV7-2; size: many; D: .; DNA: TGTGCCAGCAGCTTAGCCCTTAGACGCACTGAAGCTTTCTTT; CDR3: CASSLALRRTEAFF
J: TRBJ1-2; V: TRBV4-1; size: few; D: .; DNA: TGCGCCAGCAGCCAGCGAGGGAGGCTCTCGAGGGATGGCTACACCTTC; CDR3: CASSQRGRLSRDGYTF
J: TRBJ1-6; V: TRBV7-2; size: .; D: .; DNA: TGTGCCAGCAGCTTAGCGTCCCAGGGCCTCTCCTATAATTCACCCCTCCACTTT; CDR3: CASSLASQGLSYNSPLHF
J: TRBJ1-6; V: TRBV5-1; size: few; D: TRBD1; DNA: TGCGCCAGCAGCTTGCAGGGGGAGAATTCACCCCTCCACTTT; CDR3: CASSLQGENSPLHF
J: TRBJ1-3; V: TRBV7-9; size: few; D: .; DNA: TGTGCCAGCAGCCTCCCCAGGGCGGAGGGAAACACCATATATTTT; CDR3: CASSLPRAEGNTIYF
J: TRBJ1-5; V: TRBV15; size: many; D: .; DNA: TGTGCCACTCGGGAGACGGCTAAAATCAATCAGCCCCAGCATTTT; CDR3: CATRETAKINQPQHF
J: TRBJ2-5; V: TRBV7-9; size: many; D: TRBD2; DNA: TGTGCCAGCAGCGCGGGGCTGCGGGGGGGAGAGACCCAGTACTTC; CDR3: CASSAGLRGGETQYF
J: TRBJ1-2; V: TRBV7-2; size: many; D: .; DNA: TGTGCCAGCAGCTTAAGGGGGGGAGGTGGCTATGGCTACACCTTC; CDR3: CASSLRGGGGYGYTF
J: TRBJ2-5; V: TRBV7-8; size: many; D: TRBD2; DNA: TGTGCCAGCAGCGCCCAAAGGACTAGCGGACCGGGATGGGAGACCCAGTACTTC; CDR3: CASSAQRTSGPGWETQYF
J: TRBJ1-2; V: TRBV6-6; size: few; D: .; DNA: TGTGCCAGCAGTTACGGAGGGGAACGTGGCTACACCTTC; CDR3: CASSYGGERGYTF
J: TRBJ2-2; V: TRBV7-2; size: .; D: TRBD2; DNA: TGTGCCAGCAGCTTAATTGCCACTAGCGGGGGCCCCGGGGAGCTGTTTTTT; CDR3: CASSLIATSGGPGELFF
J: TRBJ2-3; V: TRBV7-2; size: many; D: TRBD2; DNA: TGTGCCAGCAGCTTCACTAGCGGGGGGGAATATACGCAGTATTTT; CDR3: CASSFTSGGEYTQYF
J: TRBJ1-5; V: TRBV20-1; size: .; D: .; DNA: TGCAGTGCTAGGGGGACTGCATCCAATCAGCCCCAGCATTTT; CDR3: CSARGTASNQPQHF
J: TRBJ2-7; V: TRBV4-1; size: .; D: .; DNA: TGCGCCAGCAGCGATCGGCTGGTCTCCCACGAGCAGTACTTC; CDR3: CASSDRLVSHEQYF
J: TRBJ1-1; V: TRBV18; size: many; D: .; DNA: TGTGCCAGCTCAAACAGGAACACTGAAGCTTTCTTT; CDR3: CASSNRNTEAFF
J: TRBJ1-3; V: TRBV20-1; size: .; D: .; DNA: TGCAGTGCTAGAGACAGGGGAACTGGAAACACCATATATTTT; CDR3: CSARDRGTGNTIYF
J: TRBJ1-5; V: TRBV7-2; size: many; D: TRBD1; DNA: TGTGCCAGCAGCCTCGTTGGGACAGGGGGCGGTCAGCCCCAGCATTTT; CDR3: CASSLVGTGGGQPQHF
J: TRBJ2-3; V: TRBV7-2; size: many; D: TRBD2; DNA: TGTGCCAGCAGCCTAAATCCAGCGGGGGCCTCTAACACAGATACGCAGTATTTT; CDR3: CASSLNPAGASNTDTQYF
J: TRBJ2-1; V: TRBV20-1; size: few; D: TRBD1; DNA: TGCAGTGCTAGAGTCAGTAACAGGGGGAGGTATGAGCAGTTCTTC; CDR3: CSARVSNRGRYEQFF
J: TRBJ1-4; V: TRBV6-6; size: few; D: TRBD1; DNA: TGTGCCAGCAGCCAACAGGGGGCCAGGTCAACTAATGAAAAACTGTTTTTT; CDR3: CASSQQGARSTNEKLFF
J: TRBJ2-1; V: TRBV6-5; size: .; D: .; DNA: TGTGCCAGCAGAAACTGGGACGGATTTGAGCAGTTCTTC; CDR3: CASRNWDGFEQFF
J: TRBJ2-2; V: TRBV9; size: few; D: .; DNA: TGTGCCAGCAGCGTAGAGGCTCCTCTGGACGGGGAGCTGTTTTTT; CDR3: CASSVEAPLDGELFF
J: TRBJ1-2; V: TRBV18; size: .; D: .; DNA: TGTGCCAGCTCACTCTCTCGGGACGGGTGGTATGGCTACACCTTC; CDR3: CASSLSRDGWYGYTF
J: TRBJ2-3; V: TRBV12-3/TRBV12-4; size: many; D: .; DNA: TGTGCCAGCACTGGGGGGGCTGCTGATACGCAGTATTTT; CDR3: CASTGGAADTQYF
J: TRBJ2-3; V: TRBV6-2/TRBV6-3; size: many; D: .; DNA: TGTGCCAGCAGTTACGGGGCGGGGTTTAGCACAGATACGCAGTATTTT; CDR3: CASSYGAGFSTDTQYF
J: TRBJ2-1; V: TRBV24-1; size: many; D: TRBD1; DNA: TGTGCCACCAGTGATTACTCTTCGACAGGGAAGAATGAGCAGTTCTTC; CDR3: CATSDYSSTGKNEQFF
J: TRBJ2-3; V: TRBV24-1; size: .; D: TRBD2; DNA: TGTGCCACCAGTACCCAGTCCAGCGGGGGAACAGATACGCAGTATTTT; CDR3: CATSTQSSGGTDTQYF
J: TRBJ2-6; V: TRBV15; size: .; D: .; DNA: TGTGCCACCAGCAGAGCCCAGGGTCCGAACTCTGGGGCCAACGTCCTGACTTTC; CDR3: CATSRAQGPNSGANVLTF
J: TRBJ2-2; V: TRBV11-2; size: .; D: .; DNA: TGTGCCAGCAGCTTGGGCCCAGGAGGAAGGACCGGGGAGCTGTTTTTT; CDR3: CASSLGPGGRTGELFF
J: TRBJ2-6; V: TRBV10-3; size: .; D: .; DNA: TGTGCCATCAGGGGCCTCCCACAGGGTCTCAGCTCTGGGGCCAACGTCCTGACTTTC; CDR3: CAIRGLPQGLSSGANVLTF
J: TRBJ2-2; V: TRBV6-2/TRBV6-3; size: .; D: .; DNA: TGTGCCAGCAGGGTTATCCCCGAGAACACCGGGGAGCTGTTTTTT; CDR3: CASRVIPENTGELFF
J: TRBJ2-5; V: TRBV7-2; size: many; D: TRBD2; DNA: TGTGCCAGCTCGAACGGGGGGGTGGAGACCCAGTACTTC; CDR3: CASSNGGVETQYF
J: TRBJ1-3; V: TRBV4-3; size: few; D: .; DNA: TGCGCCAGCAGCCAAGGACCCAGTGACAGAATCTCTGGAAACACCATATATTTT; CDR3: CASSQGPSDRISGNTIYF
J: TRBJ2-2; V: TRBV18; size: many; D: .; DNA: TGTGCCAGCTCACCCCGTGGGGGGACGAACACCGGGGAGCTGTTTTTT; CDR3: CASSPRGGTNTGELFF
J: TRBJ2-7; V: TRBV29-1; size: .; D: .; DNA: TGCAGCGTCGCGACCTACGAGCAGTACTTC; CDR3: CSVATYEQYF
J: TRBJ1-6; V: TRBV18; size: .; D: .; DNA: TGTGCCAGCTCACCGGGATTGGGACGCCGGTGGACACCCCTCCACTTT; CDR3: CASSPGLGRRWTPLHF
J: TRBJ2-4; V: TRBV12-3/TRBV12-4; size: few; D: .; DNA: TGTGCCAGCAGTTTAGGGTGGGGGGGCGGTGGAAACATTCAGTACTTC; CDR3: CASSLGWGGGGNIQYF
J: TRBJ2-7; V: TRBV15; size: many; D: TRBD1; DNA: TGTGCCACCAAACGACACGGGACAGGGGTCGAGCAGTACTTC; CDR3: CATKRHGTGVEQYF
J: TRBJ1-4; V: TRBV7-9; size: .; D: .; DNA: TGTGCCAGCAGCTTAGTGGGGACATTGGGTGAAAAACTGTTTTTT; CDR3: CASSLVGTLGEKLFF
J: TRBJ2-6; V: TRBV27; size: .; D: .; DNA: TGTGCCAGCAGTTCCCCCCTAGGCTCTGGGGCCAACGTCCTGACTTTC; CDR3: CASSSPLGSGANVLTF
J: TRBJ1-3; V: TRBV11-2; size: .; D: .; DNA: TGTGCCAGCAGCCCTACCGTAGGACCTGGAAACACCATATATTTT; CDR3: CASSPTVGPGNTIYF
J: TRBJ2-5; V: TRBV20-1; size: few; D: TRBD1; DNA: TGCAGTGCTAGAACTCCGGGACAGGGAAAGGAGACCCAGTACTTC; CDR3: CSARTPGQGKETQYF
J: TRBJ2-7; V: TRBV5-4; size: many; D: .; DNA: TGTGCCAGCAGCAACCACAGGGCCGAGCAGTACTTC; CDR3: CASSNHRAEQYF
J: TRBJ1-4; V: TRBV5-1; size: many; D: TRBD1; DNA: TGCGCCAGCAGCCACGGGACAGGCTCGAGGGTCACTAATGAAAAACTGTTTTTT; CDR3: CASSHGTGSRVTNEKLFF
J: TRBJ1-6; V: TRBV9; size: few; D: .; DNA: TGTGCCAGCAGCGTGGCGAGCTCCTATAATTCACCCCTCCACTTT; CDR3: CASSVASSYNSPLHF
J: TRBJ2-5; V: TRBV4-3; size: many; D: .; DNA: TGCGCCAGCAGCCAAGGAGGAACGTCGGTGACGTACCAAGAGACCCAGTACTTC; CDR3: CASSQGGTSVTYQETQYF